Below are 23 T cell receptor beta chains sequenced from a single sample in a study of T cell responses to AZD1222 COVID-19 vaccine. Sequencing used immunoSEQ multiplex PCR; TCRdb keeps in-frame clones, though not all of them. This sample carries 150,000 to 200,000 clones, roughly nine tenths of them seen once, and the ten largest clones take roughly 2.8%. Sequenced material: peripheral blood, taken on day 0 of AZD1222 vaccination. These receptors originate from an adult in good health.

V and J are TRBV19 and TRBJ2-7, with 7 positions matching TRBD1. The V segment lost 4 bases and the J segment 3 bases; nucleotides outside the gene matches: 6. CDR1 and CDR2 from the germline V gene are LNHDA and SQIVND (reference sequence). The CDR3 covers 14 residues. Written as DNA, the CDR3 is TGTGCCAGTAGTACCGGGACAGCAAACTACGAGCAGTACTTC. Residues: CASSTGTANYEQYF.

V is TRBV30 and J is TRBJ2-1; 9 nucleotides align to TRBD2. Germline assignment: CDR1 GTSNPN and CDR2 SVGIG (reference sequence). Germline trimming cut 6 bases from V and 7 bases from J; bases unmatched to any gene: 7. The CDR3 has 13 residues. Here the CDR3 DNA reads TGTGCCTGCACGGGACTAGCTGTAAATGAGCAGTTCTTC. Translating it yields CACTGLAVNEQFF.

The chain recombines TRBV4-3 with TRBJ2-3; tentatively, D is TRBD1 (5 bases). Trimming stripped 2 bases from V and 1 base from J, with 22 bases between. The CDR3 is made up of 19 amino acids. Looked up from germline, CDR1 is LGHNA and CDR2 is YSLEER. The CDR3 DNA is TGCGCCAGCAGCCAACGCCCCATGGGGCGAGCTCTTGGCACAGATACGCAGTATTTT. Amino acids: CASSQRPMGRALGTDTQYF.

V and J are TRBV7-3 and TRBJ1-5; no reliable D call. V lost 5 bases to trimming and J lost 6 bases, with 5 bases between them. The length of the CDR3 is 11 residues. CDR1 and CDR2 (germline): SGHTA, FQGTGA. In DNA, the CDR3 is TGTGCCAGCAGCGGGAGTCAGCCCCAGCATTTT. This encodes CASSGSQPQHF.

CDR3 nucleotide sequence: TGCGCCAGCAGCTTGGCCCCCGGGGCGGTCGAGCAGTACTTC. Its protein is CASSLAPGAVEQYF. The chain uses TRBV5-1 and TRBJ2-7, with D tentatively TRBD1 or TRBD2 (5 bases each). The V end lost 0 bases, the J end lost 6 bases, and 13 bases lay between the germline ends. CDR1 SGHRS and CDR2 YFSETQ come from the germline V gene. The CDR3 is made up of 14 amino acids.

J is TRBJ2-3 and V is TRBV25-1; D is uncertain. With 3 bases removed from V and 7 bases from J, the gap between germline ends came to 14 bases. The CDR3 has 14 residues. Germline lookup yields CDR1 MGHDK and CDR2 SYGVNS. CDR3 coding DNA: TGTGCCAGCAGTGATAAATCGGTAGGGAATACGCAGTATTTT. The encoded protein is CASSDKSVGNTQYF.

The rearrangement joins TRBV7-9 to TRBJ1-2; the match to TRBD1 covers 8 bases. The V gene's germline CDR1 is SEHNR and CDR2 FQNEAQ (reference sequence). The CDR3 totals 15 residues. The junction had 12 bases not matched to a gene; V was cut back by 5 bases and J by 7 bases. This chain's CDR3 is CASSAAAQGARGYTF. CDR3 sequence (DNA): TGTGCCAGCAGCGCGGCCGCCCAGGGGGCCCGTGGCTACACCTTC.

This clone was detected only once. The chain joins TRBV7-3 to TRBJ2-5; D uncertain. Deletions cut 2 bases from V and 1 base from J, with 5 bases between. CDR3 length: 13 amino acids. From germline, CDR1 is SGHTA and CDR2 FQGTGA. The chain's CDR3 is CASSLRAQETQYF. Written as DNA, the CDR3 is TGTGCCAGCAGCTTACGGGCCCAAGAGACCCAGTACTTC.

The CDR3 DNA follows: TGTGCCAGCAGTCGAGACCCGGGACAGTACAATCAGCCCCAGCATTTT. Residues: CASSRDPGQYNQPQHF. The rearrangement links TRBV27 to TRBJ1-5, with TRBD1 matching 7 bases. Germline V gene sequence: CDR1 MNHEY, CDR2 SMNVEV (reference sequence). This CDR3 has 16 amino acids. Trimming took 5 bases from V and 3 from J; bases not matched to a gene: 10.

CDR3 bases: TGTGCCAGCAGCTTGGACGGGAGGACAGATACGCAGTATTTT. Translating it yields CASSLDGRTDTQYF. J is TRBJ2-3 and V is TRBV5-4; 7 bases are shared with TRBD2. Germline V lookup: CDR1 SGHNT, CDR2 YYREEE (reference sequence). This CDR3 region has 14 residues. V was pared by 0 bases and J by 3 bases, with 1 base of the junction left unmatched.

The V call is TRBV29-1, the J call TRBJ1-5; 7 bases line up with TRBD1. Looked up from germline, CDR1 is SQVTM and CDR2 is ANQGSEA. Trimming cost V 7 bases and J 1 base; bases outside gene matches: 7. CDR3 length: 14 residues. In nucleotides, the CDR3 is TGCAGCGCCACCGGGACAGCAAGCAATCAGCCCCAGCATTTT. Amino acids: CSATGTASNQPQHF.

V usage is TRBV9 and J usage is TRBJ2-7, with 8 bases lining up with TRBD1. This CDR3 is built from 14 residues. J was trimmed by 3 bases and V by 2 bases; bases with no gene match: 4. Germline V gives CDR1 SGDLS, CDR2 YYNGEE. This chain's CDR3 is CASSVQGAGYEQYF. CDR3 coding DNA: TGTGCCAGCAGCGTTCAGGGGGCAGGCTACGAGCAGTACTTC.

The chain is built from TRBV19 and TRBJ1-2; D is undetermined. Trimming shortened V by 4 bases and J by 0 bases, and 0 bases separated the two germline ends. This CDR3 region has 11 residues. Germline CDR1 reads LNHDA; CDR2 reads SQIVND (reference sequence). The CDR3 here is CASSTNYGYTF. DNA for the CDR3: TGTGCCAGTAGTACTAACTATGGCTACACCTTC.

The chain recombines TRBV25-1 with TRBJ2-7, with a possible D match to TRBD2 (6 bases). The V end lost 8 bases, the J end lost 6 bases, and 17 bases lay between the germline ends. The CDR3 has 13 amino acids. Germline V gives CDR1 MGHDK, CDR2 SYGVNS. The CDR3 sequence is CASVPRQGGEQYF. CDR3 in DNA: TGTGCCAGCGTACCCCGGCAGGGAGGCGAGCAGTACTTC.

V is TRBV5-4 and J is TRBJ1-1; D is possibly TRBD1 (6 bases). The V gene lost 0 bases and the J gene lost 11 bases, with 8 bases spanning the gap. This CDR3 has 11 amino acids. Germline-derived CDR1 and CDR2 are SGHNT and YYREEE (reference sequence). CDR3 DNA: TGTGCCAGCAGCTTGGGGGGGCCGGCTTTCTTT. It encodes CASSLGGPAFF.

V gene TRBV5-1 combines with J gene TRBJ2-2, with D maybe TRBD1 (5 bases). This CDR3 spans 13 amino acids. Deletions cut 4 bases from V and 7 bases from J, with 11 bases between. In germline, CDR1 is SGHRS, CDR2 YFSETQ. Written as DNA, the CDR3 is TGCGCCAGCAGCCAGCAGGGTGGCGGGGAGCTGTTTTTT. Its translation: CASSQQGGGELFF.

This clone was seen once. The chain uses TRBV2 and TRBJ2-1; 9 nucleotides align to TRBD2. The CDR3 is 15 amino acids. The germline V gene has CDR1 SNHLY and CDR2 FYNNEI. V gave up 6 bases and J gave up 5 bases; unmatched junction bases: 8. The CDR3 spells CASSLLAGSHNEQFF. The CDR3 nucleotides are TGTGCCAGCAGCCTCCTAGCGGGGTCGCACAATGAGCAGTTCTTC.

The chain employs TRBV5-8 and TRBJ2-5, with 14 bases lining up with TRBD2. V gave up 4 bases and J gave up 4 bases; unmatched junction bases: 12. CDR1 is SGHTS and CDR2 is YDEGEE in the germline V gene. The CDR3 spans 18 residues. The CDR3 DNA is TGTGCCAGCAGCCCTACTAGACTAGCGGGGGGGCCGGGAGAGACCCAGTACTTC. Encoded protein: CASSPTRLAGGPGETQYF.

DNA for the CDR3: TGTGCCAGCAGCAGACAGGGGGCTGGTAACTATGGCTACACCTTC. It yields the protein CASSRQGAGNYGYTF. The chain combines TRBV6-5 with TRBJ1-2, with TRBD1 matching over 10 bases. The CDR3 sequence is 15 residues long. Germline trimming cut 6 bases from V and 1 base from J; bases unmatched to any gene: 5. CDR1 is MNHEY, CDR2 SVGAGI, per germline.

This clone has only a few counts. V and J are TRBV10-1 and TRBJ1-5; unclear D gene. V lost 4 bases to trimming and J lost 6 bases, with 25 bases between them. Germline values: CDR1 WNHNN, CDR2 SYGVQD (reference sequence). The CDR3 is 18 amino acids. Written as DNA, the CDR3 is TGCGCCAGCAGTGCGTCCGGCACTACCCCTGGTGAAGGTCAGCCCCAGCATTTT. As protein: CASSASGTTPGEGQPQHF.

CDR3 loop: CASREVFANTGELFF. CDR3 DNA: TGTGCCAGCAGGGAGGTATTCGCGAACACCGGGGAGCTGTTTTTT. The J gene is TRBJ2-2, the V gene TRBV2; TRBD2 is a possible D gene (5 bases). This CDR3 is 15 amino acids long. Germline CDR1 SNHLY, CDR2 FYNNEI. Trimming pared 6 bases from V and 0 bases from J, leaving 11 bases between.

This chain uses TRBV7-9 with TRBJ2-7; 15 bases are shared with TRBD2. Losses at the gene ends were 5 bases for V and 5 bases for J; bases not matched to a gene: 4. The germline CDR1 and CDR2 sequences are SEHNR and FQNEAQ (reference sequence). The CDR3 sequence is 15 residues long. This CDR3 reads CASSPGLAGGNEQYF. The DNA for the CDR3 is TGTGCCAGCAGCCCGGGACTAGCGGGGGGAAACGAGCAGTACTTC.

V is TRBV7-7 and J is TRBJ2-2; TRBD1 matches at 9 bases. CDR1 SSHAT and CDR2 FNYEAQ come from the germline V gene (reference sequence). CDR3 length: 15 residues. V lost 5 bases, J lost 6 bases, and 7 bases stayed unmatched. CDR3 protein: CASSPQGASPGELFF. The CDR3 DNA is TGTGCCAGCAGCCCACAGGGGGCTAGTCCCGGGGAGCTGTTTTTT. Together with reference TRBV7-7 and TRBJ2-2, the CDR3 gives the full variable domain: GAGVSQSPRYKVTKRGQDVTLRCDPISSHATLYWYQQALGQGPEFLTYFNYEAQPDKSGLPSDRFSAERPEGSISTLTIQRTEQRDSAMYRCASSPQGASPGELFFGEGSRLTVL.